The T cell receptor (beta chain) under discussion was sequenced for a study of PD-L1 blockade in urothelial cancer. Trimming took 1 base from V and 6 from J; bases not matched to a gene: 3. Germline-derived CDR1 and CDR2 are SGHVS and FNYEAQ. The CDR3 runs to 13 residues. Assay: immunoSEQ multiplex PCR; the TCRdb copy retains only in-frame clones and omits some. The sample holds about 88,000 clones, roughly 90% seen once. This clone was counted a few times. The time point is: pretreatment peripheral blood. The rearrangement joins TRBV7-6 to TRBJ2-7, with 7 bases fitting TRBD2. The receptor was derived from an elderly woman with urothelial cancer. The material was PBMCs, obtained around atezolizumab (anti-PD-L1) treatment. CDR3 residues: CASSLEAGTEQYF. For the CDR3, the DNA is TGTGCCAGCAGCTTAGAAGCGGGAACCGAGCAGTACTTC.